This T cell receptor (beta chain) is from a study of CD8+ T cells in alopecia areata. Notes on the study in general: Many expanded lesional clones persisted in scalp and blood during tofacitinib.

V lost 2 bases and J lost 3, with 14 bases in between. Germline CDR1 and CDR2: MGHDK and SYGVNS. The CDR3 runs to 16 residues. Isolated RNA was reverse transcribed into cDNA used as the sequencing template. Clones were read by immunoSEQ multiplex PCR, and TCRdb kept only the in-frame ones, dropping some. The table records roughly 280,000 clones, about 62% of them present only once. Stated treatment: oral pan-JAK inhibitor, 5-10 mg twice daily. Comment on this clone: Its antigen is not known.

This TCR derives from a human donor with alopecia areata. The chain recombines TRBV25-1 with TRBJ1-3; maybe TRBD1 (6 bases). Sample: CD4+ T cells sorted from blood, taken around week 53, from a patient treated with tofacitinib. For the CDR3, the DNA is TGTGCCAGCAGTGAAGGGACGGGGGCCGGTGGAAACACCATATATTTT. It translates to CASSEGTGAGGNTIYF.